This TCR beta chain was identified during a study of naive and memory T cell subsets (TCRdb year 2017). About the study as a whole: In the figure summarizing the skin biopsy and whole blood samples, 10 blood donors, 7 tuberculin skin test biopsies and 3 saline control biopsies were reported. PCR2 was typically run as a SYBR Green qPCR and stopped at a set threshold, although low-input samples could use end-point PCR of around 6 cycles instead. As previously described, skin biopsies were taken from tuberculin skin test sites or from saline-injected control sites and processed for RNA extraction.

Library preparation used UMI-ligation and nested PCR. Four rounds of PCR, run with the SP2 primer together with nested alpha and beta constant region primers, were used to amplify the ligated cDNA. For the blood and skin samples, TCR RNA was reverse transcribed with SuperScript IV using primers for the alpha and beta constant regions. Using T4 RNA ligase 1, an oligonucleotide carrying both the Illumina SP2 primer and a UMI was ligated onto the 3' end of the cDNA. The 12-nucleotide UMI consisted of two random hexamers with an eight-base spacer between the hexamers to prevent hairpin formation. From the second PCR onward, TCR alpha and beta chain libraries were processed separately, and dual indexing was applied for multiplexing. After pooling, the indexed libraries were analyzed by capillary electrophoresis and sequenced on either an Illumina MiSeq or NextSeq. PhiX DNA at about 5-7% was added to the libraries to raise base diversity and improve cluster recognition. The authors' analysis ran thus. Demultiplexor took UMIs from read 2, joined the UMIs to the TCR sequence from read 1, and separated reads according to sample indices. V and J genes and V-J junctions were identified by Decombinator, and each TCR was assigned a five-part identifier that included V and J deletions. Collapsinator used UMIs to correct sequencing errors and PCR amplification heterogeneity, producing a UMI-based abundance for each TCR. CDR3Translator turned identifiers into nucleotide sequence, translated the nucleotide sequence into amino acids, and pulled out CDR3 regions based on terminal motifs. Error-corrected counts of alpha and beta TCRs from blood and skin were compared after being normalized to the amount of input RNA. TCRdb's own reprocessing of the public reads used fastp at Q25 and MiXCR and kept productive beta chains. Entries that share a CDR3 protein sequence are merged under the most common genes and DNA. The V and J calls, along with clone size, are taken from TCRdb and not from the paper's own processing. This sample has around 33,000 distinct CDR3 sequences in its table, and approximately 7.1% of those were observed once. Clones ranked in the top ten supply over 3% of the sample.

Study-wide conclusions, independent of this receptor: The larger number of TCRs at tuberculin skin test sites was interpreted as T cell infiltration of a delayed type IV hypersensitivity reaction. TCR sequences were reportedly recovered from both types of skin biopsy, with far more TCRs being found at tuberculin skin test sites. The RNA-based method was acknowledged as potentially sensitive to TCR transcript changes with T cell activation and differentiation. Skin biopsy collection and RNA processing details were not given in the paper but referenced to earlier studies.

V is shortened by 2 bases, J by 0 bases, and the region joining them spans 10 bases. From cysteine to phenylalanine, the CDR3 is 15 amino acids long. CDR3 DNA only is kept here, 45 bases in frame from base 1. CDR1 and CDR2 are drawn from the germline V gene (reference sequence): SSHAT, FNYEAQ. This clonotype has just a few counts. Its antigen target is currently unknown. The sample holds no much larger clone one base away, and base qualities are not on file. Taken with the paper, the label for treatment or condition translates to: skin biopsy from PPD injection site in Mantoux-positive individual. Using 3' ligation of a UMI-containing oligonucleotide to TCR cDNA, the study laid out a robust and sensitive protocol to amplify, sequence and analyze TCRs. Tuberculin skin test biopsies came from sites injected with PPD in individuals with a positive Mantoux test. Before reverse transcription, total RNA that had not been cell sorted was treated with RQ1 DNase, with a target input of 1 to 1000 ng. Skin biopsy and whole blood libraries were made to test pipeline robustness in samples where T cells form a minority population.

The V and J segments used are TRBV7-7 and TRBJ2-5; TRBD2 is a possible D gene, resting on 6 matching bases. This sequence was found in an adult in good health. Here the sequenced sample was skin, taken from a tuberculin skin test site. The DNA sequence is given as TGTGCCAGCAGCTTAAATGGGGGGTACCAAGAGACCCAGTACTTC. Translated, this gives CASSLNGGYQETQYF.